Listed here are 20 T cell receptor beta chains from one sample, sequenced in a study of T cells in Graves' hyperthyroidism and ophthalmopathy. Amplified TCR beta CDR3 regions derived from RNA transcripts. During a first-round RT-PCR of the TCR CDR3, the HTBI primer set was used. In TCRdb, the multiplex PCR reads were re-called with MiXCR into one record per CDR3 protein. The table lists over 250,000 distinct CDR3 sequences, approximately 14% of them singletons, with roughly 35% in the top ten. The sample comprised blood. These receptors were obtained from a woman in her thirties or forties with Graves' ophthalmopathy.

This clonotype has just a few counts. The V and J genes are TRBV5-6 and TRBJ1-5; D might be TRBD1 (5 bases). Trimming stripped 2 bases from V and 6 bases from J, with 12 bases between. The V gene's germline CDR1 is SGHDT and CDR2 YYEEEE. This CDR3 spans 14 amino acids. This CDR3 reads CASSFGRGGQPQHF. Here the CDR3 DNA reads TGTGCCAGCAGCTTTGGAAGGGGCGGTCAGCCCCAGCATTTT.

The chain employs TRBV5-1 and TRBJ1-4; tentative D call: TRBD1 (6 bases). The germline V and J ends were trimmed by 4 bases and 5 bases, with 15 bases remaining between them. Per the germline V gene, CDR1 is SGHRS and CDR2 is YFSETQ. This CDR3 has 15 amino acids. Here the CDR3 reads CASSEQGRGNEKLFF. CDR3 nucleotide sequence: TGCGCCAGCAGCGAACAGGGTAGGGGCAATGAAAAACTGTTTTTT.

This clonotype occurred many times. The J gene is TRBJ2-7, the V gene TRBV7-6; D ambiguous. The CDR3 contains 12 residues. Germline-derived CDR1 and CDR2 are SGHVS and FNYEAQ. The V end was cut by 1 base, the J end by 5 bases, with 6 bases between. This CDR3 is CASSLEGNEQYF. The CDR3 region has the DNA TGTGCCAGCAGCTTAGAGGGAAACGAGCAGTACTTC.

This clonotype has ten or more counts. The V gene is TRBV6-1, the J gene TRBJ2-2; 13 positions match TRBD2. The CDR3 sequence is 17 residues long. Trimming at V came to 5 bases and at J to 5 bases, leaving 8 bases not matched to a gene. The V gene's germline CDR1 is MNHNS and CDR2 SASEGT. The CDR3 DNA sequence: TGTGCCAGCAGTTTCCTGACTAGCGGGAGGTGGACCGGGGAGCTGTTTTTT. Protein product: CASSFLTSGRWTGELFF.

This clonotype showed up many times. The rearrangement links TRBV10-3 to TRBJ2-2; D is possibly TRBD2 (5 bases). V shed 4 bases and J shed 0 bases, with 18 bases lying between them. Germline V gene data show CDR1 as ENHRY and CDR2 as SYGVKD. This CDR3 has 18 amino acids. CDR3 sequence: CAISGMPGRGSNTGELFF. The CDR3 region has the DNA TGTGCCATCAGTGGTATGCCAGGTCGGGGTTCGAACACCGGGGAGCTGTTTTTT.

Many counts were recorded for this clonotype. This chain uses TRBV10-1 with TRBJ2-1; the match to TRBD2 covers 8 bases. There are 13 residues in the CDR3. Germline CDR1 reads WNHNN; CDR2 reads SYGVQD (reference sequence). V lost 4 bases to trimming and J lost 8 bases; unmatched junction nucleotides: 4. For the CDR3, the DNA is TGCGCCAGCAGTGCAAGCGGGAGTCATGAGCAGTTCTTC. Its protein product is CASSASGSHEQFF.

The sample holds a few counts of this clonotype. The chain uses TRBV24-1 and TRBJ2-3, with 9 positions matching TRBD1. Looked up from germline, CDR1 is KGHDR and CDR2 is SFDVKD. The CDR3 is 16 residues long. The trim removed 3 bases at V and 3 bases at J, leaving 6 bases unmatched. The CDR3 nucleotides are TGTGCCACCAGTGATCTCTCCGGACAGGGGACAGATACGCAGTATTTT. It encodes CATSDLSGQGTDTQYF.

This clonotype was detected many times. The rearrangement links TRBV2 to TRBJ1-5, with TRBD1 matching 8 bases. The V segment lost 5 bases and the J segment 7 bases; nucleotides outside the gene matches: 7. CDR3 length: 14 residues. The V gene's germline CDR1 is SNHLY and CDR2 FYNNEI. CDR3 DNA sequence: TGTGCCAGCAGTCCGACAGGGGCCGGACAGCCCCAGCATTTT. Its translation: CASSPTGAGQPQHF.

This clonotype has a count of ten or more. The CDR3 spells CASSLHGGNNEQFF. The CDR3 bases are TGTGCCAGCAGTTTACACGGGGGTAACAATGAGCAGTTCTTC. The chain recombines TRBV12-3 or TRBV12-4 with TRBJ2-1; D possibly corresponds to TRBD2 (6 bases). The V end was cut by 2 bases, the J end by 5 bases, with 10 bases between. The length of the CDR3 is 14 residues.

The table lists this clonotype with a count of one. This chain joins TRBV6-1 and TRBJ2-7; 7 bases are a match to TRBD2. The CDR3 extends over 15 amino acids. V was clipped by 7 bases and J by 3 bases; unmatched bases: 12. Germline V lookup: CDR1 MNHNS, CDR2 SASEGT. The CDR3 DNA reads as TGTGCCAGCACCCGACGGCGGGAGAGCGTCTACGAGCAGTACTTC. Residues: CASTRRRESVYEQYF.

This clonotype was seen ten or more times. Here the CDR3 reads CSARIVGGSIQETQYF. CDR3 in DNA: TGCAGTGCTAGAATTGTCGGCGGATCCATACAAGAGACCCAGTACTTC. The chain couples TRBV20-1 to TRBJ2-5; D is unresolved. The germline V gene encodes CDR1 DFQATT and CDR2 SNEGSKA (reference sequence). V gave up 2 bases and J gave up 2 bases, with 18 bases separating them. This CDR3 is 16 amino acids long.

In its sample, this clonotype was seen many times. The genes are TRBV6-1 and TRBJ1-5; the match to TRBD1 covers 11 bases. J was trimmed by 6 bases and V by 6 bases; bases with no gene match: 4. Per the germline V gene, CDR1 is MNHNS and CDR2 is SASEGT. The CDR3 is 14 amino acids. Written as DNA, the CDR3 is TGTGCCAGCAGCCTCGGGACAGGGGGTCAGCCCCAGCATTTT. This translates into CASSLGTGGQPQHF.

This clonotype was counted only a few times. The CDR3 protein is CAIGTSGTDTQYF. The CDR3 coding sequence is TGTGCCATCGGGACTAGCGGGACAGATACGCAGTATTTT. J is TRBJ2-3 and V is TRBV10-3; TRBD2 aligns across 12 bases. Trimming removed 8 bases from V and 3 bases from J; junction bases left unmatched: 0. The CDR3 sequence is 13 residues long. In germline, CDR1 is ENHRY, CDR2 SYGVKD.

The rearrangement joins TRBV5-1 to TRBJ2-2; 7 positions match TRBD1. V gave up 0 bases and J gave up 6 bases; unmatched junction bases: 2. Germline assignment: CDR1 SGHRS and CDR2 YFSETQ. This CDR3 contains 14 residues. The CDR3 DNA reads as TGCGCCAGCAGCTTGGGACAGGGCGCCGGGGAGCTGTTTTTT. It translates to CASSLGQGAGELFF.

The CDR3, as DNA: TGTGCCAGCAGCCAAAAACGGGCGGCGGGAGAGTACAATGAGCAGTTCTTC. Encoded protein: CASSQKRAAGEYNEQFF. The J gene is TRBJ2-1, the V gene TRBV3-1; TRBD2 matches 7 bases. The CDR3 runs to 17 residues. V lost 2 bases, J lost 4 bases, and 11 bases stayed unmatched. CDR1 LGHDT and CDR2 YNNKEL come from the germline V gene (reference sequence).

This clonotype was counted ten times or more. A junction boundary mismatches the germline segment, possibly from a read error. J is TRBJ2-7 and V is TRBV2; possibly TRBD1 for D (5 bases). This CDR3 spans 13 amino acids. Per germline, CDR1 SNHLY and CDR2 FYNNEI. The DNA of the CDR3 is TGTGCCAGCAGCCTTACTAACGCCAAGGGGCGGAACTTC. This sequence encodes CASSLTNAKGRNF.

CDR3: CASSGLADTWNEQFF. DNA of the CDR3: TGCGCCAGCAGCGGACTAGCGGACACATGGAATGAGCAGTTCTTC. The V gene is TRBV10-1, the J gene TRBJ2-1; 10 bases align to TRBD2. Germline V gene lookup returns CDR1 WNHNN and CDR2 SYGVQD (reference sequence). V lost 6 bases to trimming and J lost 7 bases; unmatched junction nucleotides: 9. CDR3 length: 15 amino acids.

In this sample, this clonotype turned up a few times. The genes are TRBV6-5 and TRBJ1-3, with 7 nucleotides matching TRBD1. The trim removed 2 bases at V and 3 bases at J, leaving 7 bases unmatched. This CDR3 is 16 amino acids long. The germline V gene encodes CDR1 MNHEY and CDR2 SVGAGI. In DNA form, the CDR3 reads TGTGCCAGCAGTTACACGGAGGGGGCGCTTGGAAACACCATATATTTT. Amino acid sequence: CASSYTEGALGNTIYF.

The chain links TRBV19 to TRBJ1-1; D is unresolved. CDR3 length equals 13 residues. The germline CDR1 and CDR2 sequences are LNHDA and SQIVND (reference sequence). Trimming cost V 3 bases and J 2 bases, with 7 bases left between them. The CDR3 nucleotides are TGTGCCAGTAGTATTTTTTTAAACACTGAAGCTTTCTTT. Its translation: CASSIFLNTEAFF.

This clonotype was recorded once. One end of the junction is discordant with germline, which a read error may explain. The V gene is TRBV12-3 or TRBV12-4, the J gene TRBJ2-7, with TRBD2 matching 9 bases. This CDR3 has 14 amino acids. Here the CDR3 reads CASKPSGNSYELYF. Here the CDR3 DNA reads TGTGCCAGCAAACCTAGCGGGAACTCCTACGAGCTGTACTTC.